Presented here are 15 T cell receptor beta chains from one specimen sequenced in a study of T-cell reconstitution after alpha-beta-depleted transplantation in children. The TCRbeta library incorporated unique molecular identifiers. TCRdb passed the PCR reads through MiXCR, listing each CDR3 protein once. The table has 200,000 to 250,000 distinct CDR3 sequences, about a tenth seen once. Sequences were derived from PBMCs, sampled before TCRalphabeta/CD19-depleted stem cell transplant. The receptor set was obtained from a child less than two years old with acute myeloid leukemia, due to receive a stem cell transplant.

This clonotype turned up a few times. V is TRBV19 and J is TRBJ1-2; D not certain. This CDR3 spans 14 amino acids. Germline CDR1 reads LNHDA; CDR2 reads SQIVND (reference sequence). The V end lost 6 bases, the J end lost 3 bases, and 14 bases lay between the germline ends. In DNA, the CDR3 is TGTGCCAGTAGCATCCTAGGCGGGGACTATGGCTACACCTTC. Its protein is CASSILGGDYGYTF.

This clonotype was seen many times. The CDR3 protein is CASSFSGYQETQYF. CDR3 DNA: TGTGCCAGCAGTTTTTCGGGGTACCAAGAGACCCAGTACTTC. The chain joins TRBV28 to TRBJ2-5, with D tentatively TRBD2 (5 bases). Per germline, CDR1 MDHEN and CDR2 SYDVKM. The CDR3 is made up of 14 amino acids. Trimming took 3 bases from V and 0 from J, leaving 8 bases between them.

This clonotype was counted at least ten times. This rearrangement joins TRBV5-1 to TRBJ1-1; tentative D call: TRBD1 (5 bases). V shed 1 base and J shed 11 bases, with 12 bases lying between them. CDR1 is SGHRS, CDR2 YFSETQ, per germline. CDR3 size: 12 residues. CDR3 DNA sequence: TGCGCCAGCAGCTTGCCGGGACCCCGGGCTTTCTTT. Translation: CASSLPGPRAFF.

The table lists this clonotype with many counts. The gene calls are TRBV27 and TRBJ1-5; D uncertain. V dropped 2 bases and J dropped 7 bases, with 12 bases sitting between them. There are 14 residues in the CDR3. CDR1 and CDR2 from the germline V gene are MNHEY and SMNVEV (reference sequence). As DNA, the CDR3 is TGTGCCAGCAGTTTAAGGAGAACGGGGCAGCCCCAGCATTTT. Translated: CASSLRRTGQPQHF.

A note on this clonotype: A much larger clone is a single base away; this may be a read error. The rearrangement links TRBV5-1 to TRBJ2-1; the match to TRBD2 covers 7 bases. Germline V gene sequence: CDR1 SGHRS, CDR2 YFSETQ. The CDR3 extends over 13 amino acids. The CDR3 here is CARSFPLAGEQFF. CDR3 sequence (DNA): TGCGCCCGCAGCTTCCCATTAGCGGGTGAGCAGTTCTTC.

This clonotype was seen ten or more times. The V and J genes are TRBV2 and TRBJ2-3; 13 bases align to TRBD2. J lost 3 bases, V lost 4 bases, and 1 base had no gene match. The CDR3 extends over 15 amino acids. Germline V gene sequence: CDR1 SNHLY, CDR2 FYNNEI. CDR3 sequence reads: CASSGTSGRTDTQYF. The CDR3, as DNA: TGTGCCAGCAGTGGGACTAGCGGGAGAACAGATACGCAGTATTTT. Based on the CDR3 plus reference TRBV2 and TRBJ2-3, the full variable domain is EPEVTQTPSHQVTQMGQEVILRCVPISNHLYFYWYRQILGQKVEFLVSFYNNEISEKSEIFDDQFSVERPDGSNFTLKIRSTKLEDSAMYFCASSGTSGRTDTQYFGPGTRLTVL.

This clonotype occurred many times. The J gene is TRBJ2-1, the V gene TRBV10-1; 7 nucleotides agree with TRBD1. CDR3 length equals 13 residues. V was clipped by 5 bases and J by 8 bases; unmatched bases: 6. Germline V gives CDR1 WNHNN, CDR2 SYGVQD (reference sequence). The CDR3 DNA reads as TGCGCCAGCAGTCGACAGGGAGAAGATGAGCAGTTCTTC. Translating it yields CASSRQGEDEQFF.

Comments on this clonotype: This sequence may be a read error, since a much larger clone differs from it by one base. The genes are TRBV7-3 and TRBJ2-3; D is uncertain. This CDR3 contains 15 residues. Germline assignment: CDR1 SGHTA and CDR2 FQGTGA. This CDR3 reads CASSLLPALTDTQNF. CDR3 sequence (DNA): TGTGCCAGCAGCTTGCTACCCGCACTCACAGATACGCAGAATTTT.

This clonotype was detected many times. The CDR3 spells CASNPGQGEQYF. In DNA form, the CDR3 reads TGTGCCAGCAACCCAGGACAGGGGGAGCAGTACTTC. The chain carries TRBV5-5 and TRBJ2-7; 9 positions match TRBD1. This CDR3 spans 12 amino acids. The germline CDR1 and CDR2 sequences are SGHKS and YYEKEE (reference sequence). The V and J ends lost 6 bases and 7 bases, in that order; junction bases with no gene match: 5.

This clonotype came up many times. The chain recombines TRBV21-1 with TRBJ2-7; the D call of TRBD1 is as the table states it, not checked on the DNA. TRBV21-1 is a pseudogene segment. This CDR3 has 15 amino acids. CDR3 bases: TGTGCCAGCAGCAAAGCGGGACAGGGGGCCTACGAGCAGTACTTC. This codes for CASSKAGQGAYEQYF.

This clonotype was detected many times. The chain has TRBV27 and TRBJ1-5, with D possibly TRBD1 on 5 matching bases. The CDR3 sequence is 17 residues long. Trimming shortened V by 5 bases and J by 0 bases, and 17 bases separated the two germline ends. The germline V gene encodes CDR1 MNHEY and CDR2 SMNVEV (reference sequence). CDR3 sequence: CASSLLGEGDSNQPQHF. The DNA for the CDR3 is TGTGCCAGCAGTCTCCTCGGGGAAGGGGATAGCAATCAGCCCCAGCATTTT.

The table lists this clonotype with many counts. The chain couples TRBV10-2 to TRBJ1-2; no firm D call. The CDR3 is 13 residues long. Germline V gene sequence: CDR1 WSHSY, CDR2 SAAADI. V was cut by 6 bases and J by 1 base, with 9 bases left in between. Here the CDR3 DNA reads TGCGCCAGCAGCGACGGGATTAACTATGGCTACACCTTC. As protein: CASSDGINYGYTF.

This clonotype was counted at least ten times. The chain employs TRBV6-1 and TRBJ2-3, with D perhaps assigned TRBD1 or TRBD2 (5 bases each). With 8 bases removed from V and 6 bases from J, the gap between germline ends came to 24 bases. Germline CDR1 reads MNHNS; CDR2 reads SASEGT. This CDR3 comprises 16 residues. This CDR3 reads CASASRDQTFPDTQYF. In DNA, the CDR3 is TGTGCCAGCGCATCCCGGGACCAAACTTTCCCCGATACGCAGTATTTT.

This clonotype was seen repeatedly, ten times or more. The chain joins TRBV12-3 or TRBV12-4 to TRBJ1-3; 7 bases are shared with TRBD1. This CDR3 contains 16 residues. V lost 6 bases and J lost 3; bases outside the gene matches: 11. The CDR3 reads CASRPLTGRFGNTIYF. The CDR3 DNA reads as TGTGCCAGCAGACCTTTGACAGGGAGATTTGGAAACACCATATATTTT.

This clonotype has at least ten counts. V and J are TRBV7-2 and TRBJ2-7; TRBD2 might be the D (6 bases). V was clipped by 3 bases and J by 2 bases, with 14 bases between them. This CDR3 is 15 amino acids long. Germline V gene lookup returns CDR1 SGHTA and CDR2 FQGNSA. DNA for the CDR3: TGTGCCAGCAGCTTCAACTCCGGGAGCCCCTACGAGCAGTACTTC. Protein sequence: CASSFNSGSPYEQYF. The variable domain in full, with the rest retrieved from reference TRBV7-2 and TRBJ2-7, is GAGVSQSPSNKVTEKGKDVELRCDPISGHTALYWYRQSLGQGLEFLIYFQGNSAPDKSGLPSDRFSAERTGGSVSTLTIQRTQQEDSAVYLCASSFNSGSPYEQYFGPGTRLTVT.